This TCR beta chain is from a study of T cell clonality in common variable immunodeficiency. General study results and limits: CVID subjects shared fewer TCRbeta clones than healthy controls did. TCRbeta clonality was increased in CVID versus healthy controls. T cell subpopulation sequencing would be needed to explain CVID clonality.

Trimming removed 3 bases at V and 1 base at J, with 9 bases between. CDR3 length: 14 amino acids. Germline V gene lookup returns CDR1 KGHSH and CDR2 LQKENI. TCRdb's copy holds only in-frame clones and misses some; the assay was immunoSEQ multiplex PCR. This sample comprises 45,000 to 55,000 clones, none seen once only. There are many counts of this clone. Its antigen is currently unknown. The read terminates 3 residues ahead of where the CDR3 ends, so the germline J gene completes it. The source is a person aged 18 to 70 in good health. The sample consisted of peripheral blood mononuclear cells. V and J are TRBV18 and TRBJ1-1; D not resolved. The CDR3 protein is CASSPPNRNTEAFF. The CDR3 DNA, read in part, is TGTGCCAGCTCACCGCCGAACAGGAACACTGAA.